The 21 T cell receptor beta chains presented below share a single source sample, sequenced in a study of spatial heterogeneity in lung cancer. As for time point: sample taken at primary tumor resection. Tumor, nontumor lung or frozen PBMC supplied whole RNA, sequenced without sorting. TCRdb redid the calling of the 5' RACE reads with MiXCR, one entry per CDR3 protein. There are approximately 39,000 distinct CDR3 sequences in the sample; approximately 5.5% occur only once, and about 9.9% lies in the top ten. Material: PBMCs, obtained at surgery. All receptors come from a male donor with early-stage non-small cell lung cancer.

This clonotype was detected ten times or more. The chain uses TRBV5-1 and TRBJ1-1; 9 bases are shared with TRBD1. CDR3 length equals 14 residues. J was trimmed by 5 bases and V by 5 bases; bases with no gene match: 7. Germline CDR1 SGHRS, CDR2 YFSETQ. CDR3 amino acids: CASRTGGANTEAFF. The CDR3, as DNA: TGCGCCAGCAGAACAGGGGGCGCAAATACTGAAGCTTTCTTT.

V gene TRBV5-4 combines with J gene TRBJ2-2; TRBD1 agrees at 7 bases. From germline, CDR1 is SGHNT and CDR2 YYREEE (reference sequence). The CDR3 contains 15 residues. Trimming took 4 bases from V and 1 from J; bases not matched to a gene: 4. The DNA of the CDR3 is TGTGCCAGCAGCCTGGACAGGAGGAACACCGGGGAGCTGTTTTTT. Translated: CASSLDRRNTGELFF.

This clonotype was recorded at least ten times. The rearrangement joins TRBV29-1 to TRBJ2-1, with D maybe TRBD1 (6 bases). Trimming removed 1 base from V and 3 bases from J, with 10 bases in between. CDR1 and CDR2 from the germline V gene are SQVTM and ANQGSEA. This CDR3 contains 14 residues. Here the CDR3 DNA reads TGCAGCGTTGAAGGGGGGCGCATCTACAATGAGCAGTTCTTC. It specifies CSVEGGRIYNEQFF.

This clonotype was observed a few times. The rearrangement uses TRBV6-5 and TRBJ1-6; D gene uncertain. With 2 bases removed from V and 7 bases from J, the gap between germline ends came to 9 bases. Looked up from germline, CDR1 is MNHEY and CDR2 is SVGAGI. There are 14 residues in the CDR3. CDR3 in DNA: TGTGCCAGCAGTTACGACGGGGTGAATTCACCCCTCCACTTT. Amino acids: CASSYDGVNSPLHF.

The genes are TRBV12-3 or TRBV12-4 and TRBJ2-1; the match to TRBD2 covers 8 bases. The J segment lost 4 bases and the V segment lost 6 bases, leaving 5 bases of the junction unmatched. The CDR3 totals 14 residues. This CDR3 is CASRPGLGYNEQFF. The CDR3 region has the DNA TGTGCCAGCAGACCGGGACTAGGGTACAATGAGCAGTTCTTC.

Many counts were recorded for this clonotype. The rearrangement links TRBV6-2 or TRBV6-3 to TRBJ2-7; the D gene is possibly TRBD2 (5 bases). V was cut by 5 bases and J by 3 bases, with 11 bases left in between. The CDR3 is 13 residues long. CDR1 MNHEY and CDR2 SVGEGT come from the germline V gene. The CDR3 here is CASSRLALYEQYF. The CDR3 DNA reads TGTGCCAGCAGTCGTCTAGCTCTCTACGAGCAGTACTTC.

This clonotype was observed a few times. The chain combines TRBV3-2 with TRBJ1-2; no DNA check was done on the table's D call, TRBD1. TRBV3-2 is shown as a pseudogene. The CDR3 is 15 residues long. The CDR3 region is CASSQPGGSHYGYTF. CDR3 coding DNA: TGTGCCAGCAGCCAACCAGGCGGGTCGCACTATGGCTACACCTTC.

The chain employs TRBV19 and TRBJ1-5; 8 bases align to TRBD1. V lost 8 bases, J lost 3 bases, and 9 bases stayed unmatched. The CDR3 spans 15 residues. The germline CDR1 and CDR2 sequences are LNHDA and SQIVND (reference sequence). As DNA, the CDR3 is TGTGCCAGTCGGACAGGGAACCAGCTCAATCAGCCCCAGCATTTT. It is translated as CASRTGNQLNQPQHF.

This clonotype was detected many times. The rearrangement uses TRBV16 and TRBJ1-3; D unclear. The CDR3 spans 14 residues. The V end lost 5 bases, the J end lost 0 bases, and 8 bases lay between the germline ends. Germline V gives CDR1 KGHSY, CDR2 FQNENV. The CDR3 nucleotides read TGTGCCAGCAGCGCTCAAGACTCTGGAAACACCATATATTTT. It encodes CASSAQDSGNTIYF.

Many counts were recorded for this clonotype. The J gene is TRBJ1-3, the V gene TRBV6-5; a weak D match, TRBD1 (5 bases). CDR1 is MNHEY, CDR2 SVGAGI, per germline. Between the trimmed V and J ends, which lost 5 bases and 0 bases, there was a span of 8 bases. The CDR3 loop spans 14 amino acids. CDR3 DNA: TGTGCCAGCAGTCAAGACAGCTCTGGAAACACCATATATTTT. Amino acids: CASSQDSSGNTIYF.

The table lists this clonotype with many counts. The chain couples TRBV2 to TRBJ1-5, with unresolved D. Germline lookup yields CDR1 SNHLY and CDR2 FYNNEI. The V end lost 2 bases, the J end lost 9 bases, and 14 bases lay between the germline ends. The CDR3 extends over 14 amino acids. CDR3 nucleotides: TGTGCCAGCAGTGAATCCGCCTCATTAGGGCCCCAGCATTTT. This sequence encodes CASSESASLGPQHF.

This clonotype was counted many times. V is TRBV30 and J is TRBJ2-3; D gene ambiguous. With 2 bases removed from V and 0 bases from J, the gap between germline ends came to 15 bases. Germline V CDR1 and CDR2: GTSNPN, SVGIG (reference sequence). This CDR3 has 16 amino acids. The CDR3 DNA sequence: TGTGCCTGGAGTATCATCGGCAGAACTAGCACAGATACGCAGTATTTT. Protein: CAWSIIGRTSTDTQYF. Full variable domain (remainder filled in from reference TRBV30 and TRBJ2-3): SQTIHQWPATLVQPVGSPLSLECTVEGTSNPNLYWYRQAAGRGLQLLFYSVGIGQISSEVPQNLSASRPQDRQFILSSKKLLLSDSGFYLCAWSIIGRTSTDTQYFGPGTRLTVL.

In its sample, this clonotype was seen many times. This rearrangement joins TRBV10-2 to TRBJ2-3; 8 positions match TRBD1. After removal of 6 bases from V and 0 bases from J, the junction contained 5 bases not matched to a gene. The CDR3 totals 15 residues. Germline-derived CDR1 and CDR2 are WSHSY and SAAADI. For the CDR3, the DNA is TGCGCCAGCAGGCTGGGACAGGCTAGCACAGATACGCAGTATTTT. Protein sequence: CASRLGQASTDTQYF.

This clonotype was recorded many times. The chain uses TRBV11-3 and TRBJ2-3; 14 nucleotides match TRBD2. V was pared by 4 bases and J by 2 bases, with 2 bases of the junction left unmatched. CDR3 length: 16 residues. Germline assignment: CDR1 SGHNT and CDR2 YENEEA. This chain's CDR3 is CASSSGLAGATDTQYF. As DNA, the CDR3 is TGTGCCAGCAGCTCGGGACTAGCGGGGGCCACAGATACGCAGTATTTT.

This clonotype was found many times. This chain uses TRBV12-3 or TRBV12-4 with TRBJ2-1; no definite D call. Trimming removed 4 bases at V and 1 base at J, with 8 bases between. The CDR3 is 14 residues long. CDR3 protein: CASSYRQSYNEQFF. CDR3 bases: TGTGCCAGCAGTTACAGACAATCCTACAATGAGCAGTTCTTC.

The V and J genes are TRBV7-2 and TRBJ1-2; D gene unclear. Per germline, CDR1 SGHTA and CDR2 FQGNSA. The V gene lost 3 bases and the J gene lost 7 bases, with 9 bases spanning the gap. CDR3 size: 12 residues. CDR3 amino acids: CASSFSSFGYTF. The CDR3 DNA reads TGTGCCAGCAGCTTTTCATCGTTTGGCTACACCTTC.

The chain is built from TRBV28 and TRBJ1-5; D is unresolved. Trimming removed 5 bases from V and 5 bases from J, with 10 bases in between. The CDR3 consists of 13 residues. Germline CDR1 reads MDHEN; CDR2 reads SYDVKM. CDR3 amino acids: CASSPDPYQPQHF. The DNA for the CDR3 is TGTGCCAGCAGTCCCGACCCTTATCAGCCCCAGCATTTT.

This clonotype occurred many times. The chain is built from TRBV10-3 and TRBJ2-7, with D perhaps TRBD1 or TRBD2 (5 bases each). This CDR3 contains 14 residues. The V end lost 4 bases, the J end lost 1 base, and 11 bases lay between the germline ends. CDR1 and CDR2 from the germline V gene are ENHRY and SYGVKD. This CDR3 reads CAISGGWLSYEQYF. As DNA, the CDR3 is TGTGCCATCAGTGGGGGGTGGCTTTCCTACGAGCAGTACTTC.

The table lists this clonotype with many counts. The V call is TRBV11-2, the J call TRBJ2-7; a weak D match, TRBD1 (5 bases). This CDR3 region has 14 residues. V lost 2 bases, J lost 0 bases, and 8 bases lay in between. The germline V gene has CDR1 SGHAT and CDR2 FQNNGV. The CDR3 bases are TGTGCCAGCAGCTTACGACAGCGCTCCTACGAGCAGTACTTC. It is translated as CASSLRQRSYEQYF.

This chain connects TRBV27 to TRBJ1-1, with 9 bases fitting TRBD1. The CDR3 has 13 residues. Germline V gene data show CDR1 as MNHEY and CDR2 as SMNVEV (reference sequence). V gave up 5 bases and J gave up 5 bases; unmatched junction bases: 3. The CDR3 protein is CASSGQGKTEAFF. The CDR3 DNA is TGTGCCAGCAGTGGACAGGGGAAGACTGAAGCTTTCTTT.

The J gene is TRBJ2-7, the V gene TRBV5-1; tentative D call: TRBD2 (6 bases). Trimming stripped 3 bases from V and 4 bases from J, with 20 bases between. CDR1 is SGHRS and CDR2 is YFSETQ in the germline V gene. The CDR3 runs to 16 residues. This chain's CDR3 is CASSSRPPGEGYEQYF. In DNA form, the CDR3 reads TGCGCCAGCAGCTCACGCCCCCCGGGAGAAGGTTACGAGCAGTACTTC.